These 10 T cell receptor beta chains came from one sample sequenced in a study of shared clonotypes between healthy human individuals. Assay used: immunoSEQ multiplex PCR; TCRdb lists only in-frame clones, some missing. The sample has approximately 510,000 clones; 75% to 85% are singletons. Sequencing was done on a sample of PBMCs. These receptors came from a woman aged 40 to 55 in good health. Some clones in this sample may be carry-over from other donors' samples.

The chain combines TRBV28 with TRBJ2-7; D remains ambiguous. Trimming removed 7 bases at V and 4 bases at J, with 14 bases between. The CDR3 is made up of 13 amino acids. Germline CDR1 reads MDHEN; CDR2 reads SYDVKM. Here the CDR3 DNA reads TGTGCCAGCAAGAGTTCCCGACTTTACGAGCAGTACTTC. This sequence encodes CASKSSRLYEQYF.

The rearrangement links TRBV2 to TRBJ2-5; TRBD2 matches at 9 bases. Gene TRBJ2-7 matches the end of the DNA better, so the J call may be wrong. The CDR3 sequence is 19 residues long. Germline CDR1 is SNHLY and CDR2 is FYNNEI. CDR3 in DNA: TGTGCCAGCAGTGCCCCTGGACAGGTTAGCGGGGGCCCTAGCTACGAGCAGTACTTC. It is translated as CASSAPGQVSGGPSYEQYF.

The J gene is TRBJ2-7, the V gene TRBV10-2, with 9 bases lining up with TRBD2. The V gene's germline CDR1 is WSHSY and CDR2 SAAADI. The CDR3 contains 13 residues. V was pared by 7 bases and J by 2 bases, with 3 bases of the junction left unmatched. The CDR3 coding sequence is TGCGCCAGCACGGGGACTAGCCCCTACGAGCAGTACTTC. Amino acids: CASTGTSPYEQYF.

This clone was seen ten or more times. The chain carries TRBV27 and TRBJ2-3, with D perhaps TRBD1 (6 bases). This CDR3 is 16 amino acids long. CDR1 is MNHEY and CDR2 is SMNVEV in the germline V gene (reference sequence). V dropped 3 bases and J dropped 4 bases, with 17 bases sitting between them. The chain's CDR3 is CASSFSLDRRPDTQYF. The CDR3 nucleotides read TGTGCCAGCAGTTTTTCCCTAGACAGGAGACCAGATACGCAGTATTTT.

V usage is TRBV7-9 and J usage is TRBJ2-3; tentative D call: TRBD2 (6 bases). There are 15 residues in the CDR3. The V gene lost 3 bases and the J gene lost 0 bases, with 10 bases spanning the gap. The V gene's germline CDR1 is SEHNR and CDR2 FQNEAQ (reference sequence). CDR3 in amino acids: CASSFGGASTDTQYF. The CDR3 DNA is TGTGCCAGCAGCTTCGGAGGGGCGAGCACAGATACGCAGTATTTT. The full variable domain, rest sourced from reference TRBV7-9 and TRBJ2-3, is DTGVSQNPRHKITKRGQNVTFRCDPISEHNRLYWYRQTLGQGPEFLTYFQNEAQLEKSRLLSDRFSAERPKGSFSTLEIQRTEQGDSAMYLCASSFGGASTDTQYFGPGTRLTVL.

This clone was counted ten times or more. The DNA of the CDR3 is TGTGCCAGCAGTTTCAGGACAGGGTTGAACACTGAAGCTTTCTTT. Residues: CASSFRTGLNTEAFF. J is TRBJ1-1 and V is TRBV28; TRBD1 matches at 8 bases. This CDR3 is 15 amino acids long. Germline loops: CDR1 MDHEN, CDR2 SYDVKM. V gave up 3 bases and J gave up 0 bases; unmatched junction bases: 3.

This rearrangement joins TRBV5-4 to TRBJ2-7; 12 bases are a match to TRBD2. Germline assignment: CDR1 SGHNT and CDR2 YYREEE (reference sequence). V dropped 4 bases and J dropped 4; count of bases not matched to a gene: 6. The CDR3 has 15 residues. CDR3 nucleotides: TGTGCCAGCAGCCAGGGGACTAGCGGGTCTTACGAGCAGTACTTC. Its protein is CASSQGTSGSYEQYF.

The J gene is TRBJ1-1, the V gene TRBV7-9; D call uncertain. The V end lost 7 bases, the J end lost 1 base, and 7 bases lay between the germline ends. The CDR3 extends over 12 amino acids. Looked up from germline, CDR1 is SEHNR and CDR2 is FQNEAQ (reference sequence). The CDR3 is CASILANTEAFF. The CDR3 region has the DNA TGTGCCAGCATCTTGGCGAACACTGAAGCTTTCTTT.

J is TRBJ2-7 and V is TRBV7-9; D ambiguous. The CDR3 has 13 amino acids. Trimming removed 4 bases from V and 3 bases from J, with 10 bases in between. Germline V gene data show CDR1 as SEHNR and CDR2 as FQNEAQ (reference sequence). This chain's CDR3 is CASSSQSRYEQYF. The CDR3 region has the DNA TGTGCCAGCAGCTCCCAAAGTCGCTACGAGCAGTACTTC.

J is TRBJ2-7 and V is TRBV7-2; 7 bases match TRBD2. Germline CDR1 SGHTA, CDR2 FQGNSA. This CDR3 spans 16 amino acids. With 1 base clipped from V and 0 bases from J, the junction kept 6 bases outside the gene matches. CDR3 protein: CASSLEPAGSSYEQYF. In nucleotides, the CDR3 is TGTGCCAGCAGCTTAGAGCCAGCGGGAAGCTCCTACGAGCAGTACTTC. Full variable domain (outside the CDR3, taken from reference TRBV7-2 and TRBJ2-7): GAGVSQSPSNKVTEKGKDVELRCDPISGHTALYWYRQSLGQGLEFLIYFQGNSAPDKSGLPSDRFSAERTGGSVSTLTIQRTQQEDSAVYLCASSLEPAGSSYEQYFGPGTRLTVT.